A selection of T cell receptor beta chains follows, all from one sample in a study of T cells in Graves' hyperthyroidism and ophthalmopathy. TCRdb itself ran the multiplex PCR reads through MiXCR, one entry per CDR3 protein. Of roughly 660,000 distinct CDR3 sequences in the sample, 17% were seen once. Sequencing was performed on blood. These receptors all come from a man aged 45-65 years with Graves' hyperthyroidism. Each CDR3 is given with its conserved first and last residue. A D gene is named only where the DNA matches it firmly. Clone size is stated in some rows and not others, as once, few, many or a class when expanded.

j_call | cdr3_length | d_call | clone_size | v_call | cdr3_aa | cdr3_nt
TRBJ2-7 | 17 | TRBD2 | many | TRBV7-3 | CASSPGTSGKGIYEQYF | TGTGCCAGCAGCCCCGGGACTAGCGGGAAAGGGATATACGAGCAGTACTTC
TRBJ2-1 | 13 | TRBD1 | many | TRBV2 | CASSFDRDNEQFF | TGTGCCAGCAGTTTCGACAGGGACAATGAGCAGTTCTTC
TRBJ1-2 | 14 | NA | many | TRBV10-3 | CAIAEGRAPYGYTF | TGTGCCATCGCTGAGGGTAGGGCCCCCTATGGCTACACCTTC
TRBJ2-7 | 13 | NA | many | TRBV6-1 | CASIRGSSYEQYF | TGTGCCAGCATCCGGGGCTCTTCCTACGAGCAGTACTTC
TRBJ2-7 | 16 | NA | NA | TRBV20-1 | CSAGTAWVAASYEQYF | TGCAGTGCTGGGACGGCGTGGGTCGCGGCGTCCTACGAGCAGTACTTC
TRBJ2-5 | 17 | TRBD2 | NA | TRBV28 | CASSFGTSGRAVETQYF | TGTGCCAGCAGTTTCGGGACTAGCGGGAGGGCCGTCGAGACCCAGTACTTC
TRBJ2-3 | 15 | NA | few | TRBV5-5 | CASSLFSDRRDTQYF | TGTGCCAGCAGCTTGTTTTCGGACAGAAGGGATACGCAGTATTTT
TRBJ2-1 | 13 | NA | many | TRBV2 | CASSAYGANEQFF | TGTGCCAGCAGTGCCTACGGCGCCAATGAGCAGTTCTTC
TRBJ2-1 | 17 | TRBD2 | many | TRBV19 | CASSILAGGPKYNEQFF | TGTGCCAGTAGTATTTTGGCGGGAGGGCCGAAGTACAATGAGCAGTTCTTC
TRBJ2-7 | 14 | NA | few | TRBV10-3 | CAISDESYRREQYF | TGTGCCATCAGTGATGAGTCTTATCGGCGCGAGCAGTACTTC